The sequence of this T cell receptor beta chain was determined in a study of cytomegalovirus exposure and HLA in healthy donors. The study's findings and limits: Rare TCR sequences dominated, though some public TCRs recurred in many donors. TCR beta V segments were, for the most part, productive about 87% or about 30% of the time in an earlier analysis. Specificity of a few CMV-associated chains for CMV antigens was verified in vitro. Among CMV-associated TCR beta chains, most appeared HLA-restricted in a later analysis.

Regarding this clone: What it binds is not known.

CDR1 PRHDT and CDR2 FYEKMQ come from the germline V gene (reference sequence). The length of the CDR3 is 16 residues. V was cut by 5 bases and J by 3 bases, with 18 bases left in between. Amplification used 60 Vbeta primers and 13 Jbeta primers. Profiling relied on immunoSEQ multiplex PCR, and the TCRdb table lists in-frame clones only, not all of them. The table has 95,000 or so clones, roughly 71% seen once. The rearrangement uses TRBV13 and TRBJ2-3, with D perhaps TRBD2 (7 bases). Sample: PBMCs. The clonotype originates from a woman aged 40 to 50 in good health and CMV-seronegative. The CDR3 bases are TGTGCCAGCAGCGGGGGGCGAGGGGGGGCAACAGATACGCAGTATTTT. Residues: CASSGGRGGATDTQYF.